This T cell receptor (beta chain) was sequenced during a study of shared clonotypes between healthy human individuals. Study-wide findings and caveats: Clonotype sharing across a few donors was observed for around 5% of naive CD4 clonotypes.

A word on this clone: The antigen remains unidentified. A junction boundary mismatches the germline segment, possibly from a read error.

This CDR3 is built from 14 residues. Germline V CDR1 and CDR2: MNHNS, SASEGT. There were only Caucasian adults among the donors, and all lived in Nashville, Tennessee. A CD45RA-negative memory subset and a CD45RA+ naive subset were separated from the CD4+ cells. Assay runs were performed at deep level. The protocol was immunoSEQ multiplex PCR, while the TCRdb copy is restricted to in-frame clones and leaves out a portion. The repertoire holds 600,000 to 800,000 clones, with roughly 72% as singletons. The clonotype originates from a woman in her twenties or thirties in good health. The chain links TRBV6-1 to TRBJ2-7, with TRBD1 identical over 9 bases. The sequencing sample was made of memory CD4+ T cells sorted from blood. Subset denoted: CD45RA-negative fraction. DNA of the CDR3: TGTGCCAGCAGAGAAGACAGGGGGGGCGACGAGCAGTACTTC. Protein: CASREDRGGDEQYF.